What follows are 19 T cell receptor beta chains derived from one specimen sequenced in a study of cytomegalovirus exposure and HLA in healthy donors. This PCR relied on a set of 60 Vbeta primers and 13 Jbeta primers. Measured with immunoSEQ multiplex PCR; TCRdb has only the in-frame clones, and not every one. The top ten hold 1.3% of the sample, which has about 180,000 clones, approximately 80% seen once. Sequencing was performed on PBMCs. The receptors here all came from a man younger than 40 in good health and CMV-seronegative.

The chain employs TRBV28 and TRBJ2-7; 9 nucleotides agree with TRBD1. Germline assignment: CDR1 MDHEN and CDR2 SYDVKM. Losses at the gene ends were 4 bases for V and 0 bases for J; bases not matched to a gene: 4. The CDR3 runs to 15 residues. In DNA, the CDR3 is TGTGCCAGCAGTTCGACAGGGGGAAGCTCCTACGAGCAGTACTTC. It yields the protein CASSSTGGSSYEQYF.

This chain connects TRBV19 to TRBJ1-6, with 7 nucleotides matching TRBD1. This CDR3 contains 15 residues. Germline values: CDR1 LNHDA, CDR2 SQIVND (reference sequence). Trimming took 8 bases from V and 4 from J; bases not matched to a gene: 8. The CDR3 sequence is CASRRGTEYNSPLHF. Here the CDR3 DNA reads TGTGCCAGTCGGCGCGGGACAGAATATAATTCACCCCTCCACTTT. Variable domain in full (rest from reference TRBV19 and TRBJ1-6): DGGITQSPKYLFRKEGQNVTLSCEQNLNHDAMYWYRQDPGQGLRLIYYSQIVNDFQKGDIAEGYSVSREKKESFPLTVTSAQKNPTAFYLCASRRGTEYNSPLHFGNGTRLTVT.

The rearrangement uses TRBV7-9 and TRBJ2-2; D not certain. Germline V CDR1 and CDR2: SEHNR, FQNEAQ (reference sequence). With 4 bases removed from V and 2 bases from J, the gap between germline ends came to 14 bases. This CDR3 is 16 amino acids long. The CDR3 sequence: CASSSTRVGNTGELFF. The CDR3 nucleotides are TGTGCCAGCAGCTCAACCCGGGTTGGAAACACCGGGGAGCTGTTTTTT. Complete variable domain (other parts from reference TRBV7-9 and TRBJ2-2): DTGVSQNPRHKITKRGQNVTFRCDPISEHNRLYWYRQTLGQGPEFLTYFQNEAQLEKSRLLSDRFSAERPKGSFSTLEIQRTEQGDSAMYLCASSSTRVGNTGELFFGEGSRLTVL.

V gene TRBV21-1 combines with J gene TRBJ1-1. TRBV21-1 is a documented pseudogene. CDR3 size: 13 residues. CDR3 in amino acids: CASSKDRVTEAFF. The CDR3 DNA reads as TGTGCCAGCAGCAAAGATAGAGTCACTGAAGCTTTCTTT.

This chain connects TRBV19 to TRBJ2-5; D possibly corresponds to TRBD1 (5 bases). The end of the DNA fits TRBJ2-7 better, so the J call may be wrong. This CDR3 is built from 14 residues. The germline V gene has CDR1 LNHDA and CDR2 SQIVND (reference sequence). CDR3: CASSIARVNNEQYF. The CDR3 DNA reads as TGTGCCAGTAGTATAGCCAGGGTTAACAACGAGCAGTACTTC.

J is TRBJ2-5 and V is TRBV5-1; weak D call: TRBD1 (6 bases). Between the trimmed V and J ends, which lost 0 bases and 2 bases, there was a span of 8 bases. Germline V gene lookup returns CDR1 SGHRS and CDR2 YFSETQ. This CDR3 region has 14 residues. The CDR3 here is CASSLVGQQETQYF. In DNA form, the CDR3 reads TGCGCCAGCAGCTTGGTAGGACAGCAAGAGACCCAGTACTTC.

The V gene is TRBV7-6, the J gene TRBJ2-7, with TRBD1 matching 11 bases. The V and J ends lost 5 bases and 3 bases, in that order; junction bases with no gene match: 6. Germline V lookup: CDR1 SGHVS, CDR2 FNYEAQ. This CDR3 is 15 amino acids long. The CDR3 DNA follows: TGTGCCAGCAGCATGGACAGGGGGCGTATCTACGAGCAGTACTTC. Its translation is CASSMDRGRIYEQYF.

The chain uses TRBV9 and TRBJ2-5, with 10 bases matching TRBD2. The germline V gene has CDR1 SGDLS and CDR2 YYNGEE. Losses at the gene ends were 2 bases for V and 5 bases for J; bases not matched to a gene: 6. The length of the CDR3 is 15 residues. The CDR3 reads CASSVEAGGAETQYF. The CDR3 coding sequence is TGTGCCAGCAGCGTCGAAGCGGGAGGGGCGGAGACCCAGTACTTC.

The chain carries TRBV6-5 and TRBJ2-3; TRBD1 agrees at 7 bases. The CDR3 is 15 residues long. CDR1 is MNHEY and CDR2 is SVGAGI in the germline V gene. The V and J ends lost 4 bases and 2 bases, in that order; junction bases with no gene match: 6. The CDR3 DNA is TGTGCCAGCAGTTTTCAGGGACAGATCACAGATACGCAGTATTTT. It specifies CASSFQGQITDTQYF.

The chain uses TRBV2 and TRBJ2-2, with D tentatively TRBD2 (6 bases). CDR1 is SNHLY, CDR2 FYNNEI, per germline. The CDR3 consists of 15 residues. The V and J ends lost 8 bases and 0 bases respectively, with 13 bases between them. The CDR3 here is CASLRAGTNTGELFF. DNA of the CDR3: TGTGCCAGCCTCAGGGCGGGGACGAACACCGGGGAGCTGTTTTTT.

CDR3 in amino acids: CASSPGGHTGELFF. As DNA, the CDR3 is TGTGCCAGCAGTCCAGGGGGCCACACCGGGGAGCTGTTTTTT. This rearrangement joins TRBV7-9 to TRBJ2-2, with 8 bases identical to TRBD1. Unmatched junction bases numbered 3, after V lost 6 bases and J lost 3 bases. The CDR3 runs 14 residues. Per the germline V gene, CDR1 is SEHNR and CDR2 is FQNEAQ (reference sequence).

The chain couples TRBV7-2 to TRBJ2-7, with 9 positions matching TRBD2. V lost 6 bases to trimming and J lost 5 bases; unmatched junction nucleotides: 14. Germline lookup yields CDR1 SGHTA and CDR2 FQGNSA. The CDR3 has 16 amino acids. The CDR3, as DNA: TGTGCCAGCAGGCGTTCCCAGACTAGCGGAATTGACGAGCAGTACTTC. Encoded protein: CASRRSQTSGIDEQYF.

The rearrangement uses TRBV5-1 and TRBJ2-3; 7 nucleotides line up with TRBD2. The CDR3 is 14 residues long. The germline V gene encodes CDR1 SGHRS and CDR2 YFSETQ. After removal of 6 bases from V and 5 bases from J, the junction contained 9 bases not matched to a gene. The chain's CDR3 is CASTVREVLDTQYF. CDR3 nucleotides: TGCGCCAGCACGGTCCGGGAGGTCTTAGATACGCAGTATTTT.

The V gene is TRBV5-1, the J gene TRBJ2-3, with 7 bases fitting TRBD1. The trim removed 0 bases at V and 0 bases at J, leaving 4 bases unmatched. The CDR3 covers 16 residues. Per the germline V gene, CDR1 is SGHRS and CDR2 is YFSETQ. Written as DNA, the CDR3 is TGCGCCAGCAGCTTGGTCAGACAGGGAAGCACAGATACGCAGTATTTT. Its translation is CASSLVRQGSTDTQYF.

The gene calls are TRBV7-3 and TRBJ1-1; 9 bases line up with TRBD1. The CDR3 has 16 amino acids. With 5 bases clipped from V and 0 bases from J, the junction kept 7 bases outside the gene matches. In germline, CDR1 is SGHTA, CDR2 FQGTGA. The CDR3 DNA sequence: TGTGCCAGCAGCGCACATACAGGGGGCATGAACACTGAAGCTTTCTTT. It translates to CASSAHTGGMNTEAFF.

This chain links TRBV28 with TRBJ1-4, with 7 bases aligning to TRBD1. The CDR3 consists of 18 residues. Germline CDR1 MDHEN, CDR2 SYDVKM. V dropped 5 bases and J dropped 0; count of bases not matched to a gene: 12. The CDR3 region has the DNA TGTGCCAGCAGTACGGCAGGGGGTTTACCCACAACTAATGAAAAACTGTTTTTT. This gives the protein CASSTAGGLPTTNEKLFF. Using reference TRBV28 and TRBJ1-4 for the parts outside the CDR3, the full variable domain is DVKVTQSSRYLVKRTGEKVFLECVQDMDHENMFWYRQDPGLGLRLIYFSYDVKMKEKGDIPEGYSVSREKKERFSLILESASTNQTSMYLCASSTAGGLPTTNEKLFFGSGTQLSVL.

The chain is built from TRBV27 and TRBJ2-5; TRBD2 agrees at 12 bases. The germline CDR1 and CDR2 sequences are MNHEY and SMNVEV (reference sequence). The CDR3 totals 17 residues. V shed 8 bases and J 4 bases; nucleotides not matched to a gene: 14. For the CDR3, the DNA is TGTGCCAGCCACAAGGGGCTAGCGGGGGGGCCGCTAGAGACCCAGTACTTC. This codes for CASHKGLAGGPLETQYF.

The chain recombines TRBV5-5 with TRBJ1-1; D uncertain. The CDR3 loop spans 14 amino acids. V was pared by 0 bases and J by 0 bases, with 6 bases between. Germline V lookup: CDR1 SGHKS, CDR2 YYEKEE (reference sequence). The CDR3 region is CASSLAHLNTEAFF. In nucleotides, the CDR3 is TGTGCCAGCAGCTTGGCCCACTTGAACACTGAAGCTTTCTTT.

The chain links TRBV2 to TRBJ2-5; weak D call: TRBD2 (5 bases). The CDR3 sequence is 14 residues long. Trimming stripped 5 bases from V and 5 bases from J, with 15 bases between. From germline, CDR1 is SNHLY and CDR2 FYNNEI. The CDR3 here is CASSSTLGRETQYF. Here the CDR3 DNA reads TGTGCCAGCAGTTCAACACTAGGCAGGGAGACCCAGTACTTC.